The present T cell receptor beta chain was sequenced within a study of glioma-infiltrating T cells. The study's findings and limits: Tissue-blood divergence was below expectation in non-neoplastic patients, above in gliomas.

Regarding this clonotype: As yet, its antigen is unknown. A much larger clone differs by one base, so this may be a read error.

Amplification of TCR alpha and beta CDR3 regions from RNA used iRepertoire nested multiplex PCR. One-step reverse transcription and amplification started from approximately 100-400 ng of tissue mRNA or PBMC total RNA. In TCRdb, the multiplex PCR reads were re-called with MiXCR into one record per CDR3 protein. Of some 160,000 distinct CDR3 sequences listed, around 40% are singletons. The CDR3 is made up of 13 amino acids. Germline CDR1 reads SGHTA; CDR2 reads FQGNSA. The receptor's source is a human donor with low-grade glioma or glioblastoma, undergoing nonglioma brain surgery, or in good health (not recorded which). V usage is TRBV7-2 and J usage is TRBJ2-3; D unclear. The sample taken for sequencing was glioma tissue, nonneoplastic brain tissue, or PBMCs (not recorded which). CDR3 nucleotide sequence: TGTGCCAGCAGCCCAAGATACCGAGATAGGCAGTATTTT. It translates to CASSPRYRDRQYF.